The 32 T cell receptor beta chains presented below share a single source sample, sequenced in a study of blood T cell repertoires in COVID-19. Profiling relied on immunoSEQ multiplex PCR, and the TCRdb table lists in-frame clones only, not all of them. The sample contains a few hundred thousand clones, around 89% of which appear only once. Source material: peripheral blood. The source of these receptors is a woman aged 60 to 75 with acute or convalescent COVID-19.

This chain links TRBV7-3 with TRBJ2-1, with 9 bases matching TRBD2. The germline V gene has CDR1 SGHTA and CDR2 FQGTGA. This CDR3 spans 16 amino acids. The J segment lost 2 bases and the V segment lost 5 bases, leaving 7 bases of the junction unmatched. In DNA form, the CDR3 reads TGTGCCAGCAGCCAAGGACTAGCGCAACCCTACAATGAGCAGTTCTTC. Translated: CASSQGLAQPYNEQFF.

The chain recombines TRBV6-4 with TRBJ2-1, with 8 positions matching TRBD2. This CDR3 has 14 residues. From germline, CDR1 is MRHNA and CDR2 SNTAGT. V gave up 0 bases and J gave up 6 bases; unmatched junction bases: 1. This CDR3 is CASSDSGTSNEQFF. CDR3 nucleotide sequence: TGTGCCAGCAGTGACTCAGGGACTAGCAATGAGCAGTTCTTC.

The CDR3 spells CASSLLTGNHANTEAFF. CDR3 DNA sequence: TGTGCCAGCAGCTTACTGACAGGGAATCATGCGAACACTGAAGCTTTCTTT. The chain links TRBV7-8 to TRBJ1-1, with 7 positions matching TRBD1. The V segment lost 2 bases and the J segment 1 base; nucleotides outside the gene matches: 10. CDR3 length: 17 residues. Germline values: CDR1 SGHVS, CDR2 FQNEAQ.

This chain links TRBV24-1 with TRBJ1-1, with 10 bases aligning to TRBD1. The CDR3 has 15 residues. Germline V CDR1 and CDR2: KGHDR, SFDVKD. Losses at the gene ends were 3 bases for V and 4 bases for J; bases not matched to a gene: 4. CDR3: CATSDGTGESTEAFF. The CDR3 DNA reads TGTGCCACCAGTGATGGGACAGGGGAATCCACTGAAGCTTTCTTT.

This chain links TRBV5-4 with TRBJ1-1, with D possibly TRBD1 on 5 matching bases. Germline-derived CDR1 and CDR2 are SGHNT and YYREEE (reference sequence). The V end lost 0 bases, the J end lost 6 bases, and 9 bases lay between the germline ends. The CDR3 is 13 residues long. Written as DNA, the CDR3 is TGTGCCAGCAGCTTGGTTACGGGGGCTGAAGCTTTCTTT. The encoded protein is CASSLVTGAEAFF. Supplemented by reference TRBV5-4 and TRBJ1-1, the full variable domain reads ETGVTQSPTHLIKTRGQQVTLRCSSQSGHNTVSWYQQALGQGPQFIFQYYREEENGRGNFPPRFSGLQFPNYSSELNVNALELDDSALYLCASSLVTGAEAFFGQGTRLTVV.

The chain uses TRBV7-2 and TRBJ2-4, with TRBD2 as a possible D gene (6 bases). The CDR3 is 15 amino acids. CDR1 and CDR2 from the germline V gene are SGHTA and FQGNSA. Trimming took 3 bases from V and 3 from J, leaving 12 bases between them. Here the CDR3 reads CASSLSLANKNIQYF. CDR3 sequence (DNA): TGTGCCAGCAGCTTGAGTCTAGCGAACAAAAACATTCAGTACTTC.

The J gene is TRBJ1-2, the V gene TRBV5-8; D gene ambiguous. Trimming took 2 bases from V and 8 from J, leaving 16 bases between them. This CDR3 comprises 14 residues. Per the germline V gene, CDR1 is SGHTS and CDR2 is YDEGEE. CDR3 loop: CASSLLNSKSGYTF. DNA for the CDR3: TGTGCCAGCAGCTTACTAAACTCTAAGTCGGGCTACACCTTC.

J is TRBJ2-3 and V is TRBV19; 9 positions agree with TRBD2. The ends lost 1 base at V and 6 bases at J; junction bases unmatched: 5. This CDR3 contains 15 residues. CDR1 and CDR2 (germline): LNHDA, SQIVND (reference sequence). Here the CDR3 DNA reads TGTGCCAGTAGTATAGGCGGGGGGGCAGGGGATACGCAGTATTTT. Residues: CASSIGGGAGDTQYF.

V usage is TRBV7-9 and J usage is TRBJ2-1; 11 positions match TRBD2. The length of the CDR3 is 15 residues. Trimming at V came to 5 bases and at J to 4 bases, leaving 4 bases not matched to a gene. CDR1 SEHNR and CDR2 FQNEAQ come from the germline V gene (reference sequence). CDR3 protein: CASSISGGAYNEQFF. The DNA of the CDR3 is TGTGCCAGCAGCATTAGCGGGGGGGCTTACAATGAGCAGTTCTTC. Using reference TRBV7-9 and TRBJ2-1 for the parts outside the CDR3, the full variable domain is DTGVSQNPRHKITKRGQNVTFRCDPISEHNRLYWYRQTLGQGPEFLTYFQNEAQLEKSRLLSDRFSAERPKGSFSTLEIQRTEQGDSAMYLCASSISGGAYNEQFFGPGTRLTVL.

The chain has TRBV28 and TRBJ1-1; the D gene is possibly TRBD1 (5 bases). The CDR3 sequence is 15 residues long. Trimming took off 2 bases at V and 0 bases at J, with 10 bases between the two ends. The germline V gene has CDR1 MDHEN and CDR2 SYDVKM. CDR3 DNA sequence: TGTGCCAGCAGTTTACCCGCGGACATGAACACTGAAGCTTTCTTT. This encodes CASSLPADMNTEAFF. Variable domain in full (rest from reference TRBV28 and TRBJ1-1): DVKVTQSSRYLVKRTGEKVFLECVQDMDHENMFWYRQDPGLGLRLIYFSYDVKMKEKGDIPEGYSVSREKKERFSLILESASTNQTSMYLCASSLPADMNTEAFFGQGTRLTVV.

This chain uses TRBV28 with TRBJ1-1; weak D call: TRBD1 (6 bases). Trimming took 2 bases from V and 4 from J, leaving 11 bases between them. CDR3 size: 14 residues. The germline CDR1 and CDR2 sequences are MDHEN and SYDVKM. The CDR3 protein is CASSLGGAGTEAFF. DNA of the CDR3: TGTGCCAGCAGTTTAGGGGGGGCGGGCACTGAAGCTTTCTTT.

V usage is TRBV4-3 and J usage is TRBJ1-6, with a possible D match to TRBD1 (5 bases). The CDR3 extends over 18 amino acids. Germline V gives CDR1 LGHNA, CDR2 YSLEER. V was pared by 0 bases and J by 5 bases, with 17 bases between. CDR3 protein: CASSQDLGAGFNNSPLHF. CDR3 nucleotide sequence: TGCGCCAGCAGCCAAGATCTTGGGGCAGGATTTAATAATTCACCCCTCCACTTT.

The CDR3 coding sequence is TGTGCCAGCAGTTTAGGGGCAGGGTTGAACTATGGCTACACCTTC. Its translation: CASSLGAGLNYGYTF. V is TRBV27 and J is TRBJ1-2; TRBD1 is a possible D gene (5 bases). Trimming shortened V by 2 bases and J by 2 bases, and 12 bases separated the two germline ends. Germline V CDR1 and CDR2: MNHEY, SMNVEV (reference sequence). The CDR3 consists of 15 residues.

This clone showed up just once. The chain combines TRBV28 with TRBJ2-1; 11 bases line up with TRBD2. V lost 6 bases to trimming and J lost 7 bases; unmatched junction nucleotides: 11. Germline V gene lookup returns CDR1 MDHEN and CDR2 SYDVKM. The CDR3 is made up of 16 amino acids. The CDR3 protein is CASRSPLAGGLNEQFF. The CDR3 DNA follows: TGTGCCAGCAGATCACCCCTAGCGGGGGGACTAAATGAGCAGTTCTTC.

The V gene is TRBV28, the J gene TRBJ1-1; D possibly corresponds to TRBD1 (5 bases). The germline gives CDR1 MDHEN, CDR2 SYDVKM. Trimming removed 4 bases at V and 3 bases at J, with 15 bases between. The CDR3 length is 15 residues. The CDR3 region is CASSSDTRRHTEAFF. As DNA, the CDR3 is TGTGCCAGCAGTTCGGACACCCGCCGGCACACTGAAGCTTTCTTT.

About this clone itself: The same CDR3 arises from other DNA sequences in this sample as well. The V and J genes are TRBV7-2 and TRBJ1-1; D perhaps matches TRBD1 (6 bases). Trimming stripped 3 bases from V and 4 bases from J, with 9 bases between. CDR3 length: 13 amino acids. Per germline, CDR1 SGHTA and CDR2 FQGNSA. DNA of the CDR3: TGTGCCAGCAGCTTCCAAGGGGGCACTGAAGCTTTCTTT. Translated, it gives CASSFQGGTEAFF.

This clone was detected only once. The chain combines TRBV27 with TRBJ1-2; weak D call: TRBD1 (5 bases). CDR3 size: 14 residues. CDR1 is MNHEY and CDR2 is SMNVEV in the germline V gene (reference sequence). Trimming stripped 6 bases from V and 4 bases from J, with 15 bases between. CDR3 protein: CASRTGGSPYGYTF. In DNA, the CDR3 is TGTGCCAGCAGGACCGGGGGTAGCCCCTATGGCTACACCTTC.

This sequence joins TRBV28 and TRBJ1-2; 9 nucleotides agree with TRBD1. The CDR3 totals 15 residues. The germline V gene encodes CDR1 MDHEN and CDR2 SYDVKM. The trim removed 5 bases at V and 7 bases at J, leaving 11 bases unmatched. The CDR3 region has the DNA TGTGCCAGCAGTCCGCTAACCGGGACAGGGCTTGGCTACACCTTC. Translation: CASSPLTGTGLGYTF.

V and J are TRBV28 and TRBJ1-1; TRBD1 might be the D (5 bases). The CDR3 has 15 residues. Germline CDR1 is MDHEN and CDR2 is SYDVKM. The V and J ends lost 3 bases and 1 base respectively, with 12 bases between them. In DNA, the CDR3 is TGTGCCAGCAGTTTGTGGGGACTGGAGAACACTGAAGCTTTCTTT. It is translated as CASSLWGLENTEAFF.

Written as DNA, the CDR3 is TGCGCCAGCAGCCCAGACAGGGGGAGGCAAGAGACCCAGTACTTC. It codes for CASSPDRGRQETQYF. The chain uses TRBV5-1 and TRBJ2-5; 9 positions match TRBD1. CDR3 length: 15 residues. V gave up 4 bases and J gave up 2 bases; unmatched junction bases: 6. CDR1 and CDR2 (germline): SGHRS, YFSETQ.

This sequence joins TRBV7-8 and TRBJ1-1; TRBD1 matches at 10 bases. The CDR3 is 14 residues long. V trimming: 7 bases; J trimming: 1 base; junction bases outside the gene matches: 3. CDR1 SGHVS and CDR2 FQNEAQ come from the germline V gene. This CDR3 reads CASMRTGGNTEAFF. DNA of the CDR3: TGTGCCAGCATGCGGACAGGGGGGAACACTGAAGCTTTCTTT.

The CDR3: CASCSPLNEKLFF. As DNA, the CDR3 is TGTGCCAGCTGTTCCCCCCTCAATGAAAAACTGTTTTTT. V is TRBV6-6 and J is TRBJ1-4; no firm D call. CDR3 length: 13 residues. CDR1 is MNHNY, CDR2 SVGAGI, per germline (reference sequence). The V and J ends lost 8 bases and 5 bases respectively, with 12 bases between them.

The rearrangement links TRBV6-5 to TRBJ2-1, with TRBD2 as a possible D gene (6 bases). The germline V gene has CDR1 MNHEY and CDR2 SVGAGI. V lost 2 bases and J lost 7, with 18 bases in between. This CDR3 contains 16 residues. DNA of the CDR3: TGTGCCAGCAGTTACGAACTGGCCAGACGGGGGAATGAGCAGTTCTTC. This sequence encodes CASSYELARRGNEQFF.

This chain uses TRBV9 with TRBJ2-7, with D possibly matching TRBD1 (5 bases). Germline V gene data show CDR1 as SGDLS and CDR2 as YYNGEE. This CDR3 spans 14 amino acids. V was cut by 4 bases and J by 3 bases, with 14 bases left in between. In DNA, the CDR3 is TGTGCCAGCAGCCCCGAAGGGGCGATCTACGAGCAGTACTTC. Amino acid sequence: CASSPEGAIYEQYF.

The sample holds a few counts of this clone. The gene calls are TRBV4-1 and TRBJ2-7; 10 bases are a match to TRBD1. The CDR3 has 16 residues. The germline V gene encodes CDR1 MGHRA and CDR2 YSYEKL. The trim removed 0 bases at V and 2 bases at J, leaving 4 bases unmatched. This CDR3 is CASSQEGTGAPYEQYF. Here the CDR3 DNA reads TGCGCCAGCAGCCAAGAAGGGACAGGGGCGCCCTACGAGCAGTACTTC.

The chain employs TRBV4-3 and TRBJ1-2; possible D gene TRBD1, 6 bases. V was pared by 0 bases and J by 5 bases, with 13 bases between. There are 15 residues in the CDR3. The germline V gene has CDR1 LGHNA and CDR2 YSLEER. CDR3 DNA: TGCGCCAGCAGCCAAGATACACAGGGAAGATATGGCTACACCTTC. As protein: CASSQDTQGRYGYTF.

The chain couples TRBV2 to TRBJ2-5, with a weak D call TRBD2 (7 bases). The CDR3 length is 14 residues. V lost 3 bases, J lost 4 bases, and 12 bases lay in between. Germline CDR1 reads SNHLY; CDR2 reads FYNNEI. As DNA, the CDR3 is TGTGCCAGCAGTGAGGGGGGGCTGGGAGAGACCCAGTACTTC. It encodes CASSEGGLGETQYF.

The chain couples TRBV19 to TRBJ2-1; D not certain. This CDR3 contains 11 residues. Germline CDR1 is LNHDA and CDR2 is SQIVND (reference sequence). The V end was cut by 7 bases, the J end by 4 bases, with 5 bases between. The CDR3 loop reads CASTGYNEQFF. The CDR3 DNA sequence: TGTGCCAGTACGGGTTACAATGAGCAGTTCTTC.

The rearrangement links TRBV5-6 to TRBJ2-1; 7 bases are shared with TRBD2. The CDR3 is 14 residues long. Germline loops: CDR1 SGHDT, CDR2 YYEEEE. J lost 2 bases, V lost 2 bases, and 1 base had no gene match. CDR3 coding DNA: TGTGCCAGCAGCTTTCGGGGGGCCTACAATGAGCAGTTCTTC. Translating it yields CASSFRGAYNEQFF.

The CDR3 DNA is TGTGCCAGCAGTTACCCCCAGGGAGAGCAGTACTTC. Protein product: CASSYPQGEQYF. This chain uses TRBV6-5 with TRBJ2-7, with D maybe TRBD1 (5 bases). Germline-derived CDR1 and CDR2 are MNHEY and SVGAGI. V was cut by 2 bases and J by 7 bases, with 9 bases left in between. The CDR3 length is 12 residues.

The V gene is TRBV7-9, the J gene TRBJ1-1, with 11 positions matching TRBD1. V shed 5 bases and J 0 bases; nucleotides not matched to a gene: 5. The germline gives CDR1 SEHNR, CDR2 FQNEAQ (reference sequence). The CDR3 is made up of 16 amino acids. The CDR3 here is CASSPGDRGLNTEAFF. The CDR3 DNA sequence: TGTGCCAGCAGCCCAGGGGACAGGGGGTTGAACACTGAAGCTTTCTTT.

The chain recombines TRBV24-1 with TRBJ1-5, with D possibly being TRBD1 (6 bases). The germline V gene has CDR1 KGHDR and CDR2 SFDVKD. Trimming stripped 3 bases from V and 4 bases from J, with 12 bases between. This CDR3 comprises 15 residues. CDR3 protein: CATSDPGTPNQPQHF. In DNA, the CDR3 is TGTGCCACCAGTGATCCCGGGACACCTAATCAGCCCCAGCATTTT.